This T cell receptor (beta chain) was obtained from a study of blood T cell repertoires in COVID-19. Overall study: The origin of the acute and convalescent COVID-19 samples was the United States, Italy and Spain. Sample material is recorded as cDNA or gDNA derived from T cells, B-cell-depleted T cells, or PBMCs.

As originally analysed: Reference gene primer amplification in the assay estimated nucleated cell counts. Sequenced by immunoSEQ multiplex PCR; TCRdb stores in-frame clones only, minus some. Clone size and the V and J calls come from that table; the DNA yielded D and trimming. The sample has some 59,000 clones; 81% are singletons. The CDR3 consists of 14 residues. Germline V gene lookup returns CDR1 SGHTA and CDR2 FQGNSA. The V end was cut by 5 bases, the J end by 8 bases, with 15 bases between. The TCR sequence derives from a woman in her sixties or seventies with acute or convalescent COVID-19. This rearrangement joins TRBV7-2 to TRBJ1-4, with D unresolved. Material: peripheral blood. CDR3 bases: TGTGCCAGCAGCACACGGAGGGTTGGGGAAAAACTGTTTTTT. Its protein is CASSTRRVGEKLFF.